Given below is one TCR beta chain in context. Its antigen remains unidentified. Per the germline V gene, CDR1 is SGHVS and CDR2 is FNYEAQ. The CDR3 consists of 15 residues. The trim removed 0 bases at V and 9 bases at J, leaving 9 bases unmatched. These data come from a study of blood T cells in healthy people across ages. Across the whole study: About one barcoded beta molecule per two T cells was the capture yield of template switching.

Isolated per sample were at least 6.5 million PBMCs. Extraction of total RNA produced a minimum of 6 micrograms from each sample. General study points: Higher naive T cell percentage went strongly together with higher TCR beta diversity.

For the second PCR, which ran for about 7 to 12 cycles, a sample-barcoded 5' primer and a J-beta primer mix were used. TCRdb ran MiXCR on the 5' RACE reads and lists one entry per CDR3 protein. The sample consists of about 1.6 million distinct CDR3 sequences, approximately 32% of them appearing once. Input material: blood. The V gene is TRBV7-6, the J gene TRBJ2-5; 8 bases agree with TRBD1. This TCR derives from a woman aged 30 to 39 in good health. CDR3 loop: CASSLAGDRSRAQYF. CDR3 sequence (DNA): TGTGCCAGCAGCTTAGCGGGGGACAGGTCCAGGGCCCAGTACTTC.